This T cell receptor beta chain was sequenced during a study of T cell changes during pregnancy in multiple sclerosis. The data were produced by immunoSEQ multiplex PCR, yet TCRdb's version contains in-frame clones alone and is incomplete. This table has tens of thousands of clones, approximately 92% appearing once. Per the germline V gene, CDR1 is SGDLS and CDR2 is YYNGEE. This CDR3 comprises 14 residues. Trimming stripped 6 bases from V and 7 bases from J, with 19 bases between. The source is a female donor in good health, enrolled as a control in a pregnancy study. The specimen comprised peripheral blood, sampled in the second trimester of pregnancy. The rearrangement joins TRBV9 to TRBJ1-2; possible D gene TRBD1, 5 bases. Here the CDR3 reads CASNLPVGGGGYTF. As DNA, the CDR3 is TGTGCCAGCAACCTTCCCGTGGGGGGAGGTGGCTACACCTTC.